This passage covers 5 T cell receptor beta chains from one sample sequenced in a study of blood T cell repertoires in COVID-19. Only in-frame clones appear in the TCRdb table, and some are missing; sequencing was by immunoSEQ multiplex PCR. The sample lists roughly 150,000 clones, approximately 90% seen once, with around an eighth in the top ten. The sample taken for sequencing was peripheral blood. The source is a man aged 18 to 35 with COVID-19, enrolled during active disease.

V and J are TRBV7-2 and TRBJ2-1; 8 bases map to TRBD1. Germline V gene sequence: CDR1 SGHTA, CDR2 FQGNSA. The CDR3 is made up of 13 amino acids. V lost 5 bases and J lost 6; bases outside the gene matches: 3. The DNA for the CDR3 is TGTGCCAGCAGCCTGGGGACAGGCAATGAGCAGTTCTTC. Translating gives CASSLGTGNEQFF.

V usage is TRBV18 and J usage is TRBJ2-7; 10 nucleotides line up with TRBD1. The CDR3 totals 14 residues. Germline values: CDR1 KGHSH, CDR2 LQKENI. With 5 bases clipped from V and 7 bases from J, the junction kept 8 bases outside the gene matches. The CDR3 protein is CASSTGQGIGEQYF. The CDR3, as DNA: TGTGCCAGCTCAACGGGACAGGGGATAGGTGAGCAGTACTTC.

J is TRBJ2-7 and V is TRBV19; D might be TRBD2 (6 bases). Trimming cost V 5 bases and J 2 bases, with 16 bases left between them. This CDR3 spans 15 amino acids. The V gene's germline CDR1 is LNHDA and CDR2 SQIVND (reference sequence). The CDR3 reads CASSLGGDPTYEQYF. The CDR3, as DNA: TGTGCCAGTAGTCTAGGCGGGGATCCCACCTACGAGCAGTACTTC.

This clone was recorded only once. The DNA for the CDR3 is TGTGCCAGCTCACTAGCCTTAGACAGGGGGCCGTACGAGCAGTACTTC. Protein sequence: CASSLALDRGPYEQYF. V and J are TRBV18 and TRBJ2-7; 10 bases agree with TRBD1. The CDR3 covers 16 residues. The ends lost 4 bases at V and 4 bases at J; junction bases unmatched: 10. Germline V gene data show CDR1 as KGHSH and CDR2 as LQKENI.

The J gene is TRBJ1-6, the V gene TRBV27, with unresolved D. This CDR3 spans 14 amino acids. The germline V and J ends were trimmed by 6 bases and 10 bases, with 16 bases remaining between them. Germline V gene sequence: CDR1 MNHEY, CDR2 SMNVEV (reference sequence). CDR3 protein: CASSQRPLPSPLHF. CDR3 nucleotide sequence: TGTGCCAGCAGCCAGAGGCCATTACCCTCACCCCTCCACTTT.